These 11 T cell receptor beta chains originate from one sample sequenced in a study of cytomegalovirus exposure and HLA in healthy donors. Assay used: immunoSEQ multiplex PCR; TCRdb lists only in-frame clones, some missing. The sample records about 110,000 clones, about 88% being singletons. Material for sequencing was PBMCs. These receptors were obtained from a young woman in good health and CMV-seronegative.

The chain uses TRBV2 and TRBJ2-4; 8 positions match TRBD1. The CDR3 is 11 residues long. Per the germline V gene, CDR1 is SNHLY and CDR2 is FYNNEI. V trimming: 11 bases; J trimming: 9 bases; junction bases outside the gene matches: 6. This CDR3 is CAGTGGGIQYF. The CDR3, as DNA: TGTGCCGGAACAGGGGGAGGCATTCAGTACTTC.

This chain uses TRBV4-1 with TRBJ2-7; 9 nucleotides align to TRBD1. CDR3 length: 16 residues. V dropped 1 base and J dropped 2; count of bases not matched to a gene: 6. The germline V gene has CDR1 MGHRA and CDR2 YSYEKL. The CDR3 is CASSQAPGQGPYEQYF. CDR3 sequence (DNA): TGCGCCAGCAGCCAAGCCCCGGGACAGGGTCCCTACGAGCAGTACTTC.

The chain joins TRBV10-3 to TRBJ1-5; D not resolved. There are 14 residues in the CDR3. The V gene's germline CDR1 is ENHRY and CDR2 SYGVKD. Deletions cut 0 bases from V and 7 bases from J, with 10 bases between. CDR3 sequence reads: CAISESNLGQPQHF. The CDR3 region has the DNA TGTGCCATCAGTGAGTCAAATCTCGGGCAGCCCCAGCATTTT.

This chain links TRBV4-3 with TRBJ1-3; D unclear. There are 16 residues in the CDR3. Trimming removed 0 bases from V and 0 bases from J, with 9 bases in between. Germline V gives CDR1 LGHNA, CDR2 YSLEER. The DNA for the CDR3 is TGCGCCAGCAGCCAAGATTTCGGTCGCTCTGGAAACACCATATATTTT. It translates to CASSQDFGRSGNTIYF.

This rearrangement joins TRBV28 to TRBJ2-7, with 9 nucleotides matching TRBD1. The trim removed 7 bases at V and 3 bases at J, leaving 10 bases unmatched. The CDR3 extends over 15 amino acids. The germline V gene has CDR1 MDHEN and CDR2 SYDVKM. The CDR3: CASTSLGGQGYEQYF. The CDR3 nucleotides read TGTGCCAGCACCTCCCTCGGGGGACAGGGCTACGAGCAGTACTTC.

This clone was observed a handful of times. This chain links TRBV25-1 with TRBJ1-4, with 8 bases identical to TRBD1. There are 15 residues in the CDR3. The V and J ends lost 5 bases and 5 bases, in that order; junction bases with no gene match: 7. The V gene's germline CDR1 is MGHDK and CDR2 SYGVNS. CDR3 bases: TGTGCCAGCAGTAAAAACAGGGGGTTAAATGAAAAACTGTTTTTT. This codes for CASSKNRGLNEKLFF.

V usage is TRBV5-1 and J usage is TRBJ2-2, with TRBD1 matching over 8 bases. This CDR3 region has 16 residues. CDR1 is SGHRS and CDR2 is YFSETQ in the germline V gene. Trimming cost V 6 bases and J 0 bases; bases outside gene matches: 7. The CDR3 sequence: CASNLDRAPNTGELFF. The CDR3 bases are TGCGCCAGCAATTTGGACAGGGCGCCGAACACCGGGGAGCTGTTTTTT.

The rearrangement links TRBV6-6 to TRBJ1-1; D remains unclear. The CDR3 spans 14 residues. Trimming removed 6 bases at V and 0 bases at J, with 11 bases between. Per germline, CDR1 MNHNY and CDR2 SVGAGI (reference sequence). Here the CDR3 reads CASRGGRLNTEAFF. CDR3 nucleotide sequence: TGTGCCAGCAGAGGAGGACGGCTGAACACTGAAGCTTTCTTT.

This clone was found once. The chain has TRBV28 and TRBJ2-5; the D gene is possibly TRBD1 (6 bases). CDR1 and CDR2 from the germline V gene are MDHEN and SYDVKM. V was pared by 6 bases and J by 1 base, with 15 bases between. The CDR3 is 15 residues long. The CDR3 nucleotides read TGTGCCAGCAGGGGACAAGACAGGATCCAAGAGACCCAGTACTTC. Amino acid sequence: CASRGQDRIQETQYF.

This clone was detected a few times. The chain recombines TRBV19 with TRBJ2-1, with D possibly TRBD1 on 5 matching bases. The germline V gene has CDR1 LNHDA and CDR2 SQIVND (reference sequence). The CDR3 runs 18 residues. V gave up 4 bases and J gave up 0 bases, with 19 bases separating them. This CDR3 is CASSTNVPQESSYNEQFF. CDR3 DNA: TGTGCCAGTAGTACCAACGTTCCACAGGAAAGCTCCTACAATGAGCAGTTCTTC.

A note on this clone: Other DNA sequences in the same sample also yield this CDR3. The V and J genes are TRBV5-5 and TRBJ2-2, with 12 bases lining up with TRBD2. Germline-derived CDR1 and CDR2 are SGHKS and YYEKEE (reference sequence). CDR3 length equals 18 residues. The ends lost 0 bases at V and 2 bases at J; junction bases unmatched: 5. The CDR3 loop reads CASSLGLAGGPNTGELFF. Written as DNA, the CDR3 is TGTGCCAGCAGCTTGGGGCTAGCGGGGGGGCCTAACACCGGGGAGCTGTTTTTT.